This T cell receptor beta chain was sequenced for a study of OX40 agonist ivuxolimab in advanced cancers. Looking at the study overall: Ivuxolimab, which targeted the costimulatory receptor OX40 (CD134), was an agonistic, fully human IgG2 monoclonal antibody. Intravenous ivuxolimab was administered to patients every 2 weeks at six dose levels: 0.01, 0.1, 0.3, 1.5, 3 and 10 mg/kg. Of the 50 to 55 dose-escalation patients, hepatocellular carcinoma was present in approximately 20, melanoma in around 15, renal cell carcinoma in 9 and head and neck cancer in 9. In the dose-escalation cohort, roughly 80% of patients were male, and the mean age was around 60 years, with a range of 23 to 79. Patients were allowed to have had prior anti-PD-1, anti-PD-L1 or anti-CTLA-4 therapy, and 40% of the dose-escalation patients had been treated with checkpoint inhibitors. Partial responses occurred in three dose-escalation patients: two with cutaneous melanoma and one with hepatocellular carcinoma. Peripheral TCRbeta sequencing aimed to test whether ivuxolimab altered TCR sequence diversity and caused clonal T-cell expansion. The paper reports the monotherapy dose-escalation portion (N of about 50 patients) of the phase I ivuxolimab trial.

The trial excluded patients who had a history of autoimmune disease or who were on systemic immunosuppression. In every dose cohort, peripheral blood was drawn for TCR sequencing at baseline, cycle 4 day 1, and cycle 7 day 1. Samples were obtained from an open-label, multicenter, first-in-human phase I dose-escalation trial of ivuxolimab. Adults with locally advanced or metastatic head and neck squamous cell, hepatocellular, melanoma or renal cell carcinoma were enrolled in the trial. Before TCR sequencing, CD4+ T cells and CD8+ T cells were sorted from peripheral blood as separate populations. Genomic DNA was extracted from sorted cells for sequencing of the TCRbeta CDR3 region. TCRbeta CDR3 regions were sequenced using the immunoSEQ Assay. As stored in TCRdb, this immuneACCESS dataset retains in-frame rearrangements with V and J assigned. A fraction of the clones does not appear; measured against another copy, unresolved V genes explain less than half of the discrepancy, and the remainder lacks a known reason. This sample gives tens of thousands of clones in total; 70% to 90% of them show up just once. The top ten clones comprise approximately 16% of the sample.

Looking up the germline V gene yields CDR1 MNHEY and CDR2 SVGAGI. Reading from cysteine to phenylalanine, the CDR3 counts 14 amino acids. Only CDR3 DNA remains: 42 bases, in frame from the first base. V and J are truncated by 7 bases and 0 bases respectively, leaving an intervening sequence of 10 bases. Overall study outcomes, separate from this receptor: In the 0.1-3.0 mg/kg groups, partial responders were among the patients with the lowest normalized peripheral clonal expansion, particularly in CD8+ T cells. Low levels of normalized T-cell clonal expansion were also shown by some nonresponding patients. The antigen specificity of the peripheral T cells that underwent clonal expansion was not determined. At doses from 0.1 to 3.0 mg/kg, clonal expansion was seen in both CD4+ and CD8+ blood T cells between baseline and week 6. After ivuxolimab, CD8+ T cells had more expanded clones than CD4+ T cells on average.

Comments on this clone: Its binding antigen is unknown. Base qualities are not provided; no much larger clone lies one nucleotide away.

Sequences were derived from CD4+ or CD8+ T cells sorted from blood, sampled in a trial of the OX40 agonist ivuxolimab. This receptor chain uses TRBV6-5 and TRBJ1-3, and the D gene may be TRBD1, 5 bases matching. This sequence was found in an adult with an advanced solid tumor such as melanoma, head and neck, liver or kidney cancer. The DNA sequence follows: TGTGCCAGCACGGAGGGGCCCTCTGGAAACACCATATATTTT. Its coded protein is CASTEGPSGNTIYF.